The 24 T cell receptor beta chains reported below all come from one sample, sequenced in a study of shared clonotypes between healthy human individuals. Positively selected for CCR7, the CD45RO-negative cells used as naive CD8 cells excluded terminally differentiated effector memory CD45RA+ cells. Some clones are missing from TCRdb's copy, which holds only in-frame ones; the method was immunoSEQ multiplex PCR. The table includes around 2,000,000 clones, approximately 94% detected once. Sequenced material: naive CD8+ T cells sorted from blood. The receptor set was obtained from a young man in good health.

The rearrangement uses TRBV19 and TRBJ2-3; D gene unclear. This CDR3 spans 13 amino acids. Germline lookup yields CDR1 LNHDA and CDR2 SQIVND (reference sequence). The V and J ends lost 5 bases and 6 bases respectively, with 12 bases between them. The CDR3 here is CASSAFVSDTQYF. CDR3 in DNA: TGTGCCAGTAGTGCGTTCGTGTCCGATACGCAGTATTTT.

The V gene is TRBV29-1, the J gene TRBJ1-2; tentative D call: TRBD1 (6 bases). V was trimmed by 3 bases and J by 1 base, leaving 9 bases between them. The germline V gene has CDR1 SQVTM and CDR2 ANQGSEA. This CDR3 region has 13 residues. CDR3 DNA: TGCAGCGTTGAGAGCAGGGGTAACTATGGCTACACCTTC. It translates to CSVESRGNYGYTF.

This clone occurred once. This sequence joins TRBV11-2 and TRBJ2-2; D remains unclear. Trimming took 5 bases from V and 5 from J, leaving 6 bases between them. This CDR3 region has 12 residues. In germline, CDR1 is SGHAT, CDR2 FQNNGV. The CDR3 region has the DNA TGTGCCAGCAGCCACGGAACCGGGGAGCTGTTTTTT. Protein: CASSHGTGELFF.

The sample holds one count of this clone. The chain carries TRBV28 and TRBJ1-2; D is uncertain. CDR1 and CDR2 from the germline V gene are MDHEN and SYDVKM. V lost 3 bases and J lost 2, with 10 bases in between. This CDR3 spans 14 amino acids. The CDR3 region has the DNA TGTGCCAGCAGTTTTGGGTTTTCAAACTATGGCTACACCTTC. This gives the protein CASSFGFSNYGYTF.

The chain employs TRBV30 and TRBJ2-7; D is unclear. The V and J ends lost 1 base and 5 bases respectively, with 6 bases between them. The germline CDR1 and CDR2 sequences are GTSNPN and SVGIG (reference sequence). The length of the CDR3 is 11 residues. The CDR3 DNA follows: TGTGCCTGGAGTGAAGGGAACGAGCAGTACTTC. Translated: CAWSEGNEQYF. Using reference TRBV30 and TRBJ2-7 for the parts outside the CDR3, the full variable domain is SQTIHQWPATLVQPVGSPLSLECTVEGTSNPNLYWYRQAAGRGLQLLFYSVGIGQISSEVPQNLSASRPQDRQFILSSKKLLLSDSGFYLCAWSEGNEQYFGPGTRLTVT.

CDR3 in DNA: TGTGCCAGCAGCGTTCGGGAGTTCAATGAGCAGTTCTTC. Translated: CASSVREFNEQFF. This sequence joins TRBV9 and TRBJ2-1, with TRBD2 as a possible D gene (6 bases). CDR3 length: 13 residues. Trimming shortened V by 2 bases and J by 6 bases, and 9 bases separated the two germline ends. The germline CDR1 and CDR2 sequences are SGDLS and YYNGEE.

The chain employs TRBV30 and TRBJ1-3; 12 bases match TRBD1. V was pared by 0 bases and J by 2 bases, with 14 bases of the junction left unmatched. Germline values: CDR1 GTSNPN, CDR2 SVGIG (reference sequence). This CDR3 region has 20 residues. The CDR3 sequence: CAWSVGKISGTGGPGNTIYF. CDR3 bases: TGTGCCTGGAGTGTGGGAAAAATCTCCGGGACAGGGGGCCCTGGAAACACCATATATTTT.

The gene calls are TRBV4-3 and TRBJ1-6; possible D gene TRBD1, 5 bases. Germline values: CDR1 LGHNA, CDR2 YSLEER. The CDR3 consists of 14 residues. V dropped 3 bases and J dropped 7 bases, with 10 bases sitting between them. CDR3 protein: CASSQGVDNSPLHF. For the CDR3, the DNA is TGCGCCAGCAGCCAGGGGGTGGACAATTCACCCCTCCACTTT.

The J gene is TRBJ2-5, the V gene TRBV5-6, with D possibly matching TRBD2 (5 bases). The V and J ends lost 0 bases and 7 bases respectively, with 13 bases between them. Germline CDR1 SGHDT, CDR2 YYEEEE. This CDR3 has 14 amino acids. CDR3 loop: CASSLGGSDRTQYF. CDR3 nucleotide sequence: TGTGCCAGCAGCTTGGGCGGGTCAGACCGGACCCAGTACTTC. The full variable domain, rest sourced from reference TRBV5-6 and TRBJ2-5, is DAGVTQSPTHLIKTRGQQVTLRCSPKSGHDTVSWYQQALGQGPQFIFQYYEEEERQRGNFPDRFSGHQFPNYSSELNVNALLLGDSALYLCASSLGGSDRTQYFGPGTRLLVL.

V and J are TRBV5-1 and TRBJ2-1; TRBD1 might be the D (5 bases). The CDR3 has 17 residues. The V end lost 0 bases, the J end lost 1 base, and 14 bases lay between the germline ends. Germline CDR1 and CDR2: SGHRS and YFSETQ. CDR3 loop: CASSLAKSGISYNEQFF. The CDR3 DNA reads TGCGCCAGCAGCTTGGCCAAGTCAGGGATTTCCTACAATGAGCAGTTCTTC.

V usage is TRBV13 and J usage is TRBJ2-5, with 12 nucleotides matching TRBD2. Germline-derived CDR1 and CDR2 are PRHDT and FYEKMQ (reference sequence). CDR3 length equals 17 residues. Unmatched junction bases numbered 5, after V lost 0 bases and J lost 3 bases. This chain's CDR3 is CASSLGSLAGGKETQYF. CDR3 bases: TGTGCCAGCAGCTTAGGATCACTAGCGGGGGGAAAAGAGACCCAGTACTTC.

A remark on this clone: This same CDR3 is encoded by further DNA sequences in the sample. This CDR3 reads CASSLLESYEQYF. The CDR3 DNA reads as TGTGCCAGCAGCTTACTGGAGTCCTACGAGCAGTACTTC. The chain links TRBV11-2 to TRBJ2-7; D unclear. CDR3 length: 13 amino acids. Between the trimmed V and J ends, which lost 2 bases and 1 base, there was a span of 6 bases. The V gene's germline CDR1 is SGHAT and CDR2 FQNNGV. The complete variable domain, with remaining parts taken from reference TRBV11-2 and TRBJ2-7, reads EAGVAQSPRYKIIEKRQSVAFWCNPISGHATLYWYQQILGQGPKLLIQFQNNGVVDDSQLPKDRFSAERLKGVDSTLKIQPAKLEDSAVYLCASSLLESYEQYFGPGTRLTVT.

This chain links TRBV29-1 with TRBJ2-5, with D possibly matching TRBD1 (5 bases). V gave up 6 bases and J gave up 4 bases, with 21 bases separating them. The CDR3 covers 15 residues. The germline gives CDR1 SQVTM, CDR2 ANQGSEA. The CDR3 is CSVIPVGPPLETQYF. CDR3 DNA: TGCAGCGTGATCCCTGTGGGGCCCCCCCTAGAGACCCAGTACTTC.

With respect to this clone: Other DNA sequences in this specimen translate into the identical CDR3. This chain uses TRBV28 with TRBJ1-5; D remains ambiguous. Looked up from germline, CDR1 is MDHEN and CDR2 is SYDVKM. Trimming left V 3 bases short and J 3 bases short, with 3 bases between. The length of the CDR3 is 12 residues. CDR3 in DNA: TGTGCCAGCAGTTTTATCAATCAGCCCCAGCATTTT. This gives the protein CASSFINQPQHF.

Worth noting for this clone: Other DNA sequences in this sample translate to the same CDR3. The rearrangement links TRBV28 to TRBJ2-1; TRBD2 is a possible D gene (5 bases). There are 14 residues in the CDR3. The germline V and J ends were trimmed by 7 bases and 2 bases, with 12 bases remaining between them. CDR1 and CDR2 from the germline V gene are MDHEN and SYDVKM. The CDR3 nucleotides are TGTGCCAGCACACCCGCCGGGACCTACAATGAGCAGTTCTTC. Its protein is CASTPAGTYNEQFF.

Remarks on this clone: Other DNA sequences in this sample translate to the same CDR3. V usage is TRBV9 and J usage is TRBJ2-3; D is ambiguous. The CDR3 spans 12 residues. V was shortened by 5 bases and J by 3 bases, with 7 bases between the two germline ends. Germline V lookup: CDR1 SGDLS, CDR2 YYNGEE. CDR3 in amino acids: CASSGVTDTQYF. Here the CDR3 DNA reads TGTGCCAGCAGTGGGGTGACAGATACGCAGTATTTT.

The chain joins TRBV11-2 to TRBJ1-3; the match to TRBD1 covers 7 bases. The junction had 8 bases not matched to a gene; V was cut back by 4 bases and J by 2 bases. The V gene's germline CDR1 is SGHAT and CDR2 FQNNGV. The CDR3 totals 16 residues. The CDR3 protein is CASSWPGTAPGNTIYF. Here the CDR3 DNA reads TGTGCCAGCAGCTGGCCCGGGACAGCGCCTGGAAACACCATATATTTT. The entire variable domain, with the rest obtained from reference TRBV11-2 and TRBJ1-3, is as follows: EAGVAQSPRYKIIEKRQSVAFWCNPISGHATLYWYQQILGQGPKLLIQFQNNGVVDDSQLPKDRFSAERLKGVDSTLKIQPAKLEDSAVYLCASSWPGTAPGNTIYFGEGSWLTVV.

This chain uses TRBV7-9 with TRBJ2-7; the D is unclear. Trimming left V 4 bases short and J 5 bases short, with 15 bases between. This CDR3 has 14 residues. Germline V lookup: CDR1 SEHNR, CDR2 FQNEAQ (reference sequence). The CDR3 DNA is TGTGCCAGCAGCTCGGACCAGAAACGGGACGAGCAGTACTTC. Translated: CASSSDQKRDEQYF.

The chain recombines TRBV5-6 with TRBJ2-3, with D perhaps matching TRBD1 (6 bases). Germline lookup yields CDR1 SGHDT and CDR2 YYEEEE. CDR3 length: 14 amino acids. The V end was cut by 0 bases, the J end by 4 bases, with 9 bases between. CDR3 in DNA: TGTGCCAGCAGCTTGGAACAGGGACCAGATACGCAGTATTTT. Its translation: CASSLEQGPDTQYF.

This chain connects TRBV27 to TRBJ2-3; 14 bases are shared with TRBD2. CDR1 MNHEY and CDR2 SMNVEV come from the germline V gene (reference sequence). This CDR3 has 18 residues. Trimming removed 7 bases from V and 4 bases from J; junction bases left unmatched: 13. For the CDR3, the DNA is TGTGCCAGCACCGGGAGGGGGACTAGCGGGAGATTAGCAGATACGCAGTATTTT. It encodes CASTGRGTSGRLADTQYF.

The chain has TRBV6-1 and TRBJ1-5; TRBD1 matches at 7 bases. This CDR3 has 15 amino acids. Germline V gene sequence: CDR1 MNHNS, CDR2 SASEGT. Trimming removed 2 bases from V and 5 bases from J; junction bases left unmatched: 6. In DNA form, the CDR3 reads TGTGCCAGCAGTGAATTACAGGGGTTAGATCAGCCCCAGCATTTT. Translated, it gives CASSELQGLDQPQHF.

The chain employs TRBV4-3 and TRBJ2-2; perhaps TRBD1 as D (5 bases). Trimming stripped 6 bases from V and 4 bases from J, with 15 bases between. CDR3 length: 15 residues. CDR1 is LGHNA, CDR2 YSLEER, per germline. The CDR3 DNA sequence: TGCGCCAGCAGTCCCCGAAGGGGCGGCACCGGGGAGCTGTTTTTT. Amino acids: CASSPRRGGTGELFF.

The V gene is TRBV5-4, the J gene TRBJ2-1, with D possibly TRBD2 on 5 matching bases. There are 12 residues in the CDR3. Germline loops: CDR1 SGHNT, CDR2 YYREEE (reference sequence). V gave up 6 bases and J gave up 4 bases, with 8 bases separating them. The CDR3 protein is CASNGEYNEQFF. The CDR3 nucleotides read TGTGCCAGCAACGGGGAGTACAATGAGCAGTTCTTC.

V is TRBV6-1 and J is TRBJ2-7, with D possibly TRBD2 on 6 matching bases. The CDR3 consists of 14 residues. The V gene lost 8 bases and the J gene lost 1 base, with 15 bases spanning the gap. Germline-derived CDR1 and CDR2 are MNHNS and SASEGT. CDR3: CASYHRGTSYEQYF. The CDR3 nucleotides read TGTGCCAGCTACCACCGGGGGACTTCCTACGAGCAGTACTTC.